Listed here are 10 T cell receptor beta chains from one sample, sequenced in a study of cytomegalovirus exposure and HLA in healthy donors. It was with 60 Vbeta and 13 Jbeta primers that the PCR ran. Sequencing used immunoSEQ multiplex PCR; TCRdb keeps in-frame clones, though not all of them. In the table there are about 170,000 clones, 60% to 80% of which are singletons. The sequencing input was PBMCs. Receptors were obtained from a female donor in good health and CMV-seronegative.

The rearrangement uses TRBV19 and TRBJ1-2, with D unresolved. V lost 6 bases and J lost 1, with 9 bases in between. Germline values: CDR1 LNHDA, CDR2 SQIVND (reference sequence). The CDR3 loop spans 13 amino acids. This CDR3 is CASSTLFNYGYTF. The CDR3, as DNA: TGTGCCAGTAGCACTCTCTTTAACTATGGCTACACCTTC.

V is TRBV28 and J is TRBJ2-3; D perhaps matches TRBD2 (6 bases). There are 15 residues in the CDR3. V was pared by 4 bases and J by 2 bases, with 13 bases between. Germline values: CDR1 MDHEN, CDR2 SYDVKM. CDR3 coding DNA: TGTGCCAGCAGTTCGGAGGGTTTGGTCACAGATACGCAGTATTTT. As protein: CASSSEGLVTDTQYF.

This clone was seen a few times. Germline and junction disagree at one end, which may indicate a read error. The chain combines TRBV5-1 with TRBJ1-2, with TRBD1 as a possible D gene (6 bases). The CDR3 runs to 13 residues. The germline V gene encodes CDR1 SGHRS and CDR2 YFSETQ. CDR3: CASRLDSNYGYTF. The CDR3 DNA is TGCGCCAGCAGATTGGACAGTAACTATGGCTACACCTTC.

The chain links TRBV29-1 to TRBJ2-3; a possible D gene is TRBD2 (6 bases). The CDR3 length is 14 residues. Trimming cost V 7 bases and J 1 base, with 15 bases left between them. Germline CDR1 reads SQVTM; CDR2 reads ANQGSEA. The CDR3 DNA follows: TGCAGCGGACATGGGGCTAGCGGCACAGATACGCAGTATTTT. This gives the protein CSGHGASGTDTQYF.

This clone has just one count. The chain joins TRBV7-2 to TRBJ1-2; D not certain. Germline V gene data show CDR1 as SGHTA and CDR2 as FQGNSA. This CDR3 spans 15 amino acids. Trimming left V 4 bases short and J 0 bases short, with 12 bases between. CDR3 nucleotides: TGTGCCAGCAGCTCGGGTTCTTCCCCTAACTATGGCTACACCTTC. Its protein product is CASSSGSSPNYGYTF.

This rearrangement joins TRBV7-2 to TRBJ1-1; TRBD1 is a possible D gene (6 bases). The CDR3 has 15 residues. Trimming removed 8 bases from V and 0 bases from J, with 16 bases in between. Per germline, CDR1 SGHTA and CDR2 FQGNSA. The CDR3 DNA reads TGTGCCAGCCGGCGTGGGGGCAGGGTGAACACTGAAGCTTTCTTT. The encoded protein is CASRRGGRVNTEAFF.

The genes are TRBV6-6 and TRBJ1-6; no reliable D call. The CDR3 contains 13 residues. CDR1 and CDR2 (germline): MNHNY, SVGAGI (reference sequence). Trimming removed 0 bases at V and 8 bases at J, with 5 bases between. The CDR3 loop reads CASSYSRDSPLHF. The CDR3 DNA reads TGTGCCAGCAGTTACTCGAGGGATTCACCCCTCCACTTT.

The chain has TRBV29-1 and TRBJ2-1; tentative D call: TRBD1 (6 bases). This CDR3 region has 13 residues. V was shortened by 1 base and J by 8 bases, with 12 bases between the two germline ends. From germline, CDR1 is SQVTM and CDR2 ANQGSEA. CDR3 amino acids: CSVEVLDRYEQFF. The CDR3 bases are TGCAGCGTTGAAGTACTAGACAGGTATGAGCAGTTCTTC.

This rearrangement joins TRBV10-3 to TRBJ2-6; 8 bases align to TRBD1. V gave up 5 bases and J gave up 2 bases; unmatched junction bases: 8. This CDR3 comprises 17 residues. CDR1 ENHRY and CDR2 SYGVKD come from the germline V gene. The CDR3 reads CAISQGRGPTGANVLTF. DNA of the CDR3: TGTGCCATCAGTCAGGGCAGGGGGCCGACTGGGGCCAACGTCCTGACTTTC.

This clone was observed a single time. The chain uses TRBV9 and TRBJ2-3; D call uncertain. CDR3 length: 12 amino acids. Germline assignment: CDR1 SGDLS and CDR2 YYNGEE. V lost 4 bases and J 2 bases, leaving 5 bases between the germline ends. The CDR3 loop reads CASSPHTDTQYF. DNA for the CDR3: TGTGCCAGCAGCCCACACACAGATACGCAGTATTTT. The whole variable domain, remainder taken from reference TRBV9 and TRBJ2-3, is DSGVTQTPKHLITATGQRVTLRCSPRSGDLSVYWYQQSLDQGLQFLIQYYNGEERAKGNILERFSAQQFPDLHSELNLSSLELGDSALYFCASSPHTDTQYFGPGTRLTVL.